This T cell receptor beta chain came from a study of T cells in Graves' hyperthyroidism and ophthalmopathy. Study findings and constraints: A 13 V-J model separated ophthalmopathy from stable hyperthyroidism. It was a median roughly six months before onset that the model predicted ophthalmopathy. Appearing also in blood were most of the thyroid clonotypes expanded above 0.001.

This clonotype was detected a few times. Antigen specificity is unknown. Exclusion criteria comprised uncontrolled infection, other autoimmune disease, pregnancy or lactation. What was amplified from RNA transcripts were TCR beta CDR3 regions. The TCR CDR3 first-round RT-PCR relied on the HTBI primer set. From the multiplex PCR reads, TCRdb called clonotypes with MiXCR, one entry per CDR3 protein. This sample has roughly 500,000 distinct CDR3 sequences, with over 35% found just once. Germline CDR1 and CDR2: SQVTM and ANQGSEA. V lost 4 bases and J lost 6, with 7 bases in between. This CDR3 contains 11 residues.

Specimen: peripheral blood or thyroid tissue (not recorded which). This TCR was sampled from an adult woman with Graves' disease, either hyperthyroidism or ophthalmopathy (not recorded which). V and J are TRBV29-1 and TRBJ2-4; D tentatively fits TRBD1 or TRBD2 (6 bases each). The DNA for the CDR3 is TGCAGCGTTGGGGGGGCAAACATTCAGTACTTC. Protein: CSVGGANIQYF.